This T cell receptor beta chain was captured by sequencing in a study of CD8+CD57+ T cells in acquired aplastic anemia. Background on the study: Across the sorted CD4+ and CD8+ cells, DNA amounts averaged approximately 3.1 ug.

The template used for profiling TCR beta VDJ and CDR3 was genomic DNA. TCRdb reprocessed the reads via MiXCR and lists one record per CDR3 protein. Seen here are under 200,000 distinct CDR3 sequences, just under 45% observed once, and the top ten hold over 0.95%. Remarks on this clonotype: The antigen is not known. A read error may explain this, as a much larger clone is one base away.

The germline CDR1 and CDR2 sequences are LNHNV and YYDKDF (reference sequence). There are 18 residues in the CDR3. General study results and limits: With respect to CD8+ Simpson's diversity, patients and controls did not differ significantly. Overlapping CD8+ CDR3 repertoires of patients and controls contained around 31 shared sequences.

The sequencing input was sorted CD4+, CD8+, or CD8+CD57+ T cells (not recorded which) from PBMCs. The receptor's source is a human donor in good health. This rearrangement joins TRBV15 to TRBJ2-4; 7 bases line up with TRBD1. DNA for the CDR3: TGTCCCACCAGCACCCTCGGTGGGACAGATCTAGCCAAAAACATTCAGTACTTC. It encodes CPTSTLGGTDLAKNIQYF.